This T cell receptor beta chain originates from a study of CD8+ T cells in alopecia areata. Overall study context: Twice daily, treated patients received 5 to 10 mg of oral tofacitinib.

A remark on this clone: Its target is unknown.

cDNA serving as the sequencing template came from extracted, reverse transcribed RNA. The assay was immunoSEQ multiplex PCR, and TCRdb's table has in-frame clones only and misses some. The sample lists roughly 97,000 clones; less than 50% were seen once. Germline-derived CDR1 and CDR2 are MNHEY and SVGAGI. This CDR3 region has 13 residues. Trimming pared 6 bases from V and 2 bases from J, leaving 9 bases between. Study observations and caveats: Between patients, shared TCR sequences were less clear than in mice. This was possibly due in part to HLA diversity in the patient population. Besides other cells, scalp samples also yield sequences of resident alphabeta T cells from normal skin.

The V and J genes are TRBV6-5 and TRBJ2-3; weak D call: TRBD1 (5 bases). This sequence originates from a human donor with alopecia areata. The sequenced material came from CD4+ T cells sorted from blood. CDR3 region: CASRGPVTDTQYF. CDR3 nucleotide sequence: TGTGCCAGCAGGGGGCCGGTCACAGATACGCAGTATTTT.